This T cell receptor (beta chain) derives from a study of graft-versus-host responses after intestinal transplantation (dated by TCRdb to about 2021). The study in broad terms: Multivisceral, liver-intestinal, or isolated intestinal transplants were received by the recipients. Anti-thymocyte globulin induction was given to all recipients, followed by maintenance tacrolimus and steroids for roughly 3 years. Graft-versus-host and host-versus-graft alloreactive T cell clones were tracked in the graft, circulation and bone marrow after intestinal transplantation using bulk TCR-beta CDR3 sequencing. Alloreactive clones were identified by sequencing pre-transplant mixed lymphocyte reaction products and comparing these products with unstimulated pre-transplant donor and recipient T cells. The cohort enrolled 20 to 30 intestinal transplant recipients including one retransplant, and 3 patients lacking pretransplant specimens were excluded. Donor T cell macrochimerism was defined as a peak of at least 4% donor T cells among recipient peripheral blood mononuclear cells. Rather than being sequenced by the commercial service, samples from a few later patients were sequenced in-house on an Illumina MiSeq and processed with MiXCR. What the study reported, not specific to this receptor: Conclusions were limited by the relatively low number and heterogeneity of intestinal transplant patients. Peak levels of circulating GvH clones were associated with declines in HvG clones early after transplant. In the allografts of patients with donor T cell macrochimerism, GvH to HvG T cell clonal ratios were high. GvH clones turned up in recipient bone marrow, with some appearing earlier in ileal mucosa or blood, a pattern consistent with an intestinal mucosal origin.

With regard to this clone: Its antigen remains unidentified. A read error may explain this, as a much larger clone is one base away. The same CDR3 is also encoded by other DNA sequences in this sample.

Receptors were amplified or captured by the immunoSEQ multiplex PCR assay. High-throughput TCR-beta CDR3 sequencing of genomic DNA from most patients was performed by Adaptive Biotechnologies. Concerning the study's data processing: TCR sequencing data were retrieved from Adaptive's ImmunoSEQ software for about 17 patients, whereas a few other patients were processed with MiXCR and VDJtools. CDR3 nucleotide sequences shared between donor and recipient were removed because their origin could not be assigned. Alloreactive clones required at least 2-fold expansion over unstimulated cells and minimum CFSE-low frequency of 0.002% (template counts) or 0.001% (read counts). Mappable clones were those detected in sequenced pre-transplant spleen, lymph node, or MLR CFSE-low populations of the donor or recipient. Cumulative frequency of alloreactive clones was calculated as a percentage of all sequences weighted by copy number. In TCRdb, the immuneACCESS table is reduced to in-frame sequences with V and J assigned. These tables do not hold every clone; where another copy was compared, an unresolved V gene accounts for under half, and the others remain unexplained. The DNA was the basis for D and trimming; V, J and clone size are from that table. The sample table contains tens of thousands of clones; only one count was recorded for approximately 80% of them. The biggest ten clones account for approximately 2.8% of the sample.

Dithiothreitol, EDTA incubations and collagenase D digestion were used to isolate intraepithelial and lamina propria lymphocytes from graft specimens. Bulk TCR-beta sequencing was performed on serial intestinal graft biopsy specimens collected as late as 600 days after transplant. The source is a human patient who received an intestinal transplant, so some T cells may come from the graft donor. The sample consisted of ileum tissue, taken 98 days after intestinal transplantation.

At the DNA level, the sequence is TGCGCCAGCAGCCAAGATTGGGGGCAAGAGACCCAGTACTTC. This sequence encodes CASSQDWGQETQYF. This receptor chain uses TRBV4-1 and TRBJ2-5; the D gene is perhaps TRBD1 or TRBD2, as each covers 5 bases. From a lookup of the germline V gene, CDR1 and CDR2 are MGHRA and YSYEKL. V sheds 0 bases and J sheds 2 bases, leaving 7 bases between their ends. The CDR3 runs 14 residues from the cysteine to the phenylalanine. The only DNA kept is the CDR3, 42 bases in frame from the first base.